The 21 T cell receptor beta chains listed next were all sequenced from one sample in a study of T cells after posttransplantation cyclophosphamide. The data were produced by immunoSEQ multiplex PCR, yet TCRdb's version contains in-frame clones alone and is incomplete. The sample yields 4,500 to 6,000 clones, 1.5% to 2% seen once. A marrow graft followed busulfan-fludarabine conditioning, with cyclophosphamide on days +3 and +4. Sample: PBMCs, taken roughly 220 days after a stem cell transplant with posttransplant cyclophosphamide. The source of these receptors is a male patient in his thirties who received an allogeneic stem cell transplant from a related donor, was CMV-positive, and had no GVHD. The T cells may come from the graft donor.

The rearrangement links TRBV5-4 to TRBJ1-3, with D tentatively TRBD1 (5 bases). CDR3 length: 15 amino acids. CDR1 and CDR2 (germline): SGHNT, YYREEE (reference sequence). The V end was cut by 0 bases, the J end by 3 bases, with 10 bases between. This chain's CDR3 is CASSLGRGFGNTIYF. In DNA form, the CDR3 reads TGTGCCAGCAGCTTGGGTAGGGGCTTTGGAAACACCATATATTTT.

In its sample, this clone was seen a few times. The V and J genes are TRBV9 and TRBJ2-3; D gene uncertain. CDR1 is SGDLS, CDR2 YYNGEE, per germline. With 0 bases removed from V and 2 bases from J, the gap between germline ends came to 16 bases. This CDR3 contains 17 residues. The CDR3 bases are TGTGCCAGCAGCGTAGATGACATTCAGAGACACACAGATACGCAGTATTTT. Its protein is CASSVDDIQRHTDTQYF.

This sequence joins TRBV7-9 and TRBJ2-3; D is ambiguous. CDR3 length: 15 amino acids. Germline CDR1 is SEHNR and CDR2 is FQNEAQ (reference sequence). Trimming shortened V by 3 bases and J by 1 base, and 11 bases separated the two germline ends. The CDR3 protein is CASSFDGPGTDTQYF. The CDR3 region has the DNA TGTGCCAGCAGCTTTGATGGGCCTGGCACAGATACGCAGTATTTT.

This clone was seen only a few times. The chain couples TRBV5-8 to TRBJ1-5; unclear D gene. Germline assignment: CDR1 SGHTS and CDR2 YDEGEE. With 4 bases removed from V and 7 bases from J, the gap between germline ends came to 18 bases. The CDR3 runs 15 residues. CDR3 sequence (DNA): TGTGCCAGCAGCGGTGGGCCCGCCTATCGCCAGCCCCAGCATTTT. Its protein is CASSGGPAYRQPQHF.

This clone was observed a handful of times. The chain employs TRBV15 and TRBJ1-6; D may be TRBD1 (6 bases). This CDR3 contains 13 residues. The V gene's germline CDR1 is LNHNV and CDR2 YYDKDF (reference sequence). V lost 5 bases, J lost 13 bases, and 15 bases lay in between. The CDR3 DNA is TGTGCCACCAGCGAACAGCTTACAGGGCCCCTCCACTTT. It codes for CATSEQLTGPLHF.

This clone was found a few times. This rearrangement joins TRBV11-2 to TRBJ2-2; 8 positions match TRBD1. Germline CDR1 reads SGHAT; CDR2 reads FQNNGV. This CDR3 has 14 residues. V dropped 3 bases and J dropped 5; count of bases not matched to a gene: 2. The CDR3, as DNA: TGTGCCAGCAGCTTGGACAGGGTTACCGGGGAGCTGTTTTTT. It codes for CASSLDRVTGELFF. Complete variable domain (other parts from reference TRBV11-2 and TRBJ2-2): EAGVAQSPRYKIIEKRQSVAFWCNPISGHATLYWYQQILGQGPKLLIQFQNNGVVDDSQLPKDRFSAERLKGVDSTLKIQPAKLEDSAVYLCASSLDRVTGELFFGEGSRLTVL.

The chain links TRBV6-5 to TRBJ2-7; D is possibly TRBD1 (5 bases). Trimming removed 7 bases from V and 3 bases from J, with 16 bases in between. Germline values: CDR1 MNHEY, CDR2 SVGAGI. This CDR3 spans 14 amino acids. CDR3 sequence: CASKVGTDNYEQYF. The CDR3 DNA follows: TGTGCCAGCAAGGTCGGCACGGACAACTACGAGCAGTACTTC.

CDR3 amino acids: CASSVDAVGTSVSKNEQFF. The DNA of the CDR3 is TGTGCCAGCAGCGTAGATGCGGTTGGGACTAGCGTATCTAAGAATGAGCAGTTCTTC. The chain joins TRBV9 to TRBJ2-1; 10 nucleotides align to TRBD2. The germline V gene has CDR1 SGDLS and CDR2 YYNGEE. The CDR3 extends over 19 amino acids. The V and J ends lost 0 bases and 7 bases, in that order; junction bases with no gene match: 16.

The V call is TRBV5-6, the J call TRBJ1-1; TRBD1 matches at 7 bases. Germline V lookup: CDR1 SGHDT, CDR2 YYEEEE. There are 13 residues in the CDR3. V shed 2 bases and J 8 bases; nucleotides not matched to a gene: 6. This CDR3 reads CASSFLRGQEAFF. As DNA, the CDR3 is TGTGCCAGCAGCTTTTTAAGGGGGCAGGAAGCTTTCTTT.

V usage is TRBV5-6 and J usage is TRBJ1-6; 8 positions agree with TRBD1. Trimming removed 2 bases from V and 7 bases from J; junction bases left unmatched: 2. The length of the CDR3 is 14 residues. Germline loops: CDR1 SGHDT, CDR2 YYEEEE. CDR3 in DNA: TGTGCCAGCAGCTTTCGACAGGGGAATTCACCCCTCCACTTT. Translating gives CASSFRQGNSPLHF.

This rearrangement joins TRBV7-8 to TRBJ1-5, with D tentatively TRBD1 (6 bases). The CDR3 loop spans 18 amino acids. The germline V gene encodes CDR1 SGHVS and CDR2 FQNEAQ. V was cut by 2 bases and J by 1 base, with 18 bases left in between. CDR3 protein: CASSLFQGSRVSNQPQHF. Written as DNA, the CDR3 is TGTGCCAGCAGCTTATTTCAGGGGAGCAGGGTGAGCAATCAGCCCCAGCATTTT.

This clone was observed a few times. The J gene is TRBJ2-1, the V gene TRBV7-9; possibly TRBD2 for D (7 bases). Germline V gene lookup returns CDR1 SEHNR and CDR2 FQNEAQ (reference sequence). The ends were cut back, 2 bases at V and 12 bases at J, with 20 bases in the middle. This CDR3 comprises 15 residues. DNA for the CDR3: TGTGCCAGCAGCTTACTGCGTGGCGGGGGCGAGGGGCAGTTCTTC. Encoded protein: CASSLLRGGGEGQFF.

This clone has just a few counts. The CDR3 spells CASKGARGDQPQHF. The CDR3 DNA reads as TGTGCCAGTAAGGGAGCCCGGGGGGATCAGCCCCAGCATTTT. The gene calls are TRBV19 and TRBJ1-5; D may be TRBD1 (5 bases). The CDR3 length is 14 residues. V was pared by 7 bases and J by 5 bases, with 15 bases between. The germline gives CDR1 LNHDA, CDR2 SQIVND (reference sequence).

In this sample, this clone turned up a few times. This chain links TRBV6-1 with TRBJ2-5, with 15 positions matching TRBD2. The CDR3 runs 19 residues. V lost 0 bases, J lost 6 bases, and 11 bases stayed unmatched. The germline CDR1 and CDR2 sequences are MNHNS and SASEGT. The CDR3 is CASSEAGRGLAGGWKTQYF. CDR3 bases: TGTGCCAGCAGTGAAGCTGGTAGAGGACTAGCGGGGGGGTGGAAGACCCAGTACTTC.

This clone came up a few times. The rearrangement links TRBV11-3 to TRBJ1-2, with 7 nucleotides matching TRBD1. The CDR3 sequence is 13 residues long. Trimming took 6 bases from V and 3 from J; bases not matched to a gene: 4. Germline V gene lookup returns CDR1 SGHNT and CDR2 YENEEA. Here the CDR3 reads CASSPGQYYGYTF. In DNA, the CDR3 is TGTGCCAGCAGTCCGGGACAGTACTATGGCTACACCTTC. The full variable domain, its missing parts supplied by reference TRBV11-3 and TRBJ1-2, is EAGVVQSPRYKIIEKKQPVAFWCNPISGHNTLYWYLQNLGQGPELLIRYENEEAVDDSQLPKDRFSAERLKGVDSTLKIQPAELGDSAVYLCASSPGQYYGYTFGSGTRLTVV.

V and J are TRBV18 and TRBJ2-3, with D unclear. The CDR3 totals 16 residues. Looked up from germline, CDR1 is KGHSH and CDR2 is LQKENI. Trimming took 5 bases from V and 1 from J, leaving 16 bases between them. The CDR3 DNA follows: TGTGCCAGCTCATCCCTACTCCATCGGGGCACAGATACGCAGTATTTT. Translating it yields CASSSLLHRGTDTQYF.

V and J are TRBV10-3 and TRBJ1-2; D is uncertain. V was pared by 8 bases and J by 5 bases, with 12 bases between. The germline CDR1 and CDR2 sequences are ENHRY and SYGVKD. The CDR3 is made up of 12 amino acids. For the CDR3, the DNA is TGTGCCATCGAAGGCAGCGTATATGGCTACACCTTC. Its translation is CAIEGSVYGYTF.

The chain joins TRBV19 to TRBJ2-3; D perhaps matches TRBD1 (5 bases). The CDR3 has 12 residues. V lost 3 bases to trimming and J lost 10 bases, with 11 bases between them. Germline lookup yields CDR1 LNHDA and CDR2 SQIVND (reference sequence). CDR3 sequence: CASSIVQGPQYF. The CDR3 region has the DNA TGTGCCAGTAGTATTGTCCAGGGTCCGCAGTATTTT.

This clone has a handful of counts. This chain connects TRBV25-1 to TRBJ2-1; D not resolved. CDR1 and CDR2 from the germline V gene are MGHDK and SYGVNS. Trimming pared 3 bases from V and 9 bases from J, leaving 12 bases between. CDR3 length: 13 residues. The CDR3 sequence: CASSEAPRVEQFF. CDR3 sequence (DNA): TGTGCCAGCAGTGAGGCCCCTAGAGTTGAGCAGTTCTTC. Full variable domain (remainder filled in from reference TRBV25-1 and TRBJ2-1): EADIYQTPRYLVIGTGKKITLECSQTMGHDKMYWYQQDPGMELHLIHYSYGVNSTEKGDLSSESTVSRIRTEHFPLTLESARPSHTSQYLCASSEAPRVEQFFGPGTRLTVL.

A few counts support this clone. Here the CDR3 reads CASSLGRGREKLFF. The CDR3 DNA reads TGTGCCAGCAGTTTGGGCAGGGGGAGAGAAAAACTGTTTTTT. The chain links TRBV28 to TRBJ1-4; 7 bases fit TRBD1. The CDR3 consists of 14 residues. The germline gives CDR1 MDHEN, CDR2 SYDVKM. The V segment lost 3 bases and the J segment 8 bases; nucleotides outside the gene matches: 6.

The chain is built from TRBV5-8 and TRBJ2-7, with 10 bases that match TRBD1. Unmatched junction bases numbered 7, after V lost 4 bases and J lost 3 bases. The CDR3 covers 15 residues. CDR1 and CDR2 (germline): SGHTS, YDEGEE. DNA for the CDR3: TGTGCCAGCAGCCCTGACAGGGGGCTCAACTACGAGCAGTACTTC. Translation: CASSPDRGLNYEQYF.